This T cell receptor (beta chain) was captured by sequencing in a study of shared clonotypes between healthy human individuals. In the study overall: The donor group consisted of a couple of women and a few men, aged 18 to 49.

The CDR3 runs to 13 residues. Trimming took 2 bases from V and 6 from J; bases not matched to a gene: 4. Germline V gene data show CDR1 as SGHNT and CDR2 as YYREEE (reference sequence). Profiling relied on immunoSEQ multiplex PCR, and the TCRdb table lists in-frame clones only, not all of them. Of around 2,000,000 clones in the sample, 85% to 95% are singletons; the top ten hold more than 0.1%. In regard to this clone: In the same sample, other DNA sequences code for this CDR3.

The V and J genes are TRBV5-4 and TRBJ1-2; 7 bases are shared with TRBD1. The sequence was collected from a young man in good health. The source material was naive CD4+ T cells sorted from blood. The sample's subset: CD45RA+ positively selected. The CDR3 spells CASSLTGVDGYTF. CDR3 nucleotide sequence: TGTGCCAGCAGCTTAACAGGGGTCGATGGCTACACCTTC.